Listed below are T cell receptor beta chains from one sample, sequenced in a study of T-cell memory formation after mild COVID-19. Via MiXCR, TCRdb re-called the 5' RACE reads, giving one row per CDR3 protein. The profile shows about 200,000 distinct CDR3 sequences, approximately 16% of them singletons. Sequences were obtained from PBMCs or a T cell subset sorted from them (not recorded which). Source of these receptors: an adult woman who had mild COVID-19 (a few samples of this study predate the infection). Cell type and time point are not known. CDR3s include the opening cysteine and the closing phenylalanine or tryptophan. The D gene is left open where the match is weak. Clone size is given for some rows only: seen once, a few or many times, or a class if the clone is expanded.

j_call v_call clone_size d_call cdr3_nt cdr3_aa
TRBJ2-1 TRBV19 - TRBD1 TGTGCCAGTAGTCGACCGGGACAGGGGTACAATGAGCAGTTCTTC CASSRPGQGYNEQFF
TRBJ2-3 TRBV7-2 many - TGTGCCAGCAGCTTAGCTATAGGGTTGCGGACAGATACGCAGTATTTT CASSLAIGLRTDTQYF
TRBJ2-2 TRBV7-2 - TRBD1 TGTGCCAGCAGCTTAGTGGGGAGGGGACAGGGGTACACCGGGGAGCTGTTTTTT CASSLVGRGQGYTGELFF
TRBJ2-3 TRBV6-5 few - TGTGCCAGCAGTAGGGGGTTAGGAGGGGTTAGCACAGATACGCAGTATTTT CASSRGLGGVSTDTQYF
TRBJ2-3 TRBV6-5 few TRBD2 TGTGCCAGCAGTTACCTCCCCCGGACTAGCGGGGGTTGGGATACGCAGTATTTT CASSYLPRTSGGWDTQYF
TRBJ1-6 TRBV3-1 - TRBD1 TGTGCCAGCAGCCCGGGACAGGGGGCTTCACCCCTCCACTTT CASSPGQGASPLHF
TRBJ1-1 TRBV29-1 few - TGCAGCGCGGTGTACGGCACATGGAACACTGAAGCTTTCTTT CSAVYGTWNTEAFF
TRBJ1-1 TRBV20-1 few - TGCAGTACCTTATGGGCTCCTGAAGCTTTCTTT CSTLWAPEAFF
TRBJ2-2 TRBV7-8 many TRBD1 TGTGCCAGCAGCTCGTTACGGGACAGTAGTACCGGGGAGCTGTTTTTT CASSSLRDSSTGELFF
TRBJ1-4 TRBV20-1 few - TGCAGTGCTAGGTCGGCAGAAAATGAAAAACTGTTTTTT CSARSAENEKLFF
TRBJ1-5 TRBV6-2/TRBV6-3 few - TGTGCCAGCAGACGAACAGGAAATCAGCCCCAGCATTTT CASRRTGNQPQHF
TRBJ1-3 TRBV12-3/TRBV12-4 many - TGTGCCAGCAGTCCCTGGCCGGGAGCTGGAAACACCATATATTTT CASSPWPGAGNTIYF
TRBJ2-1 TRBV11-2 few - TGTGCCAGCAGTCCCGTTTCCGGCCCGAGAGTTGAAAATGAGCAGTTCTTC CASSPVSGPRVENEQFF
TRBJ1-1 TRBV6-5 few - TGTGCCAGCAGGCGCCAGGGGATGGTGAGGACTGAAGCTTTCTTT CASRRQGMVRTEAFF
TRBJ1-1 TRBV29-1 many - TGCAGCGTTGAGCGGGGGGTAGGTACTGAAGCTTTCTTT CSVERGVGTEAFF